This entry is about one T cell receptor (beta chain). A junction boundary mismatches the germline segment, possibly from a read error. The data were produced by immunoSEQ multiplex PCR, yet TCRdb's version contains in-frame clones alone and is incomplete. The sample holds about 83,000 clones, 92% seen once. These data originate in a study of technical replicates of blood from a few donors. The CDR3 is made up of 16 amino acids. CDR1 is SSHAT, CDR2 FNYEAQ, per germline (reference sequence). Sequencing was carried out using T cells isolated from PBMCs. This TCR derives from a human donor in good health. V and J are TRBV7-7 and TRBJ2-1; 7 bases map to TRBD1. In nucleotides, the CDR3 is TGTGCTAGCAGCTTATCGCGACAGGGACCCTACAATGAGCAGTTCTTC. It is translated as CASSLSRQGPYNEQFF.